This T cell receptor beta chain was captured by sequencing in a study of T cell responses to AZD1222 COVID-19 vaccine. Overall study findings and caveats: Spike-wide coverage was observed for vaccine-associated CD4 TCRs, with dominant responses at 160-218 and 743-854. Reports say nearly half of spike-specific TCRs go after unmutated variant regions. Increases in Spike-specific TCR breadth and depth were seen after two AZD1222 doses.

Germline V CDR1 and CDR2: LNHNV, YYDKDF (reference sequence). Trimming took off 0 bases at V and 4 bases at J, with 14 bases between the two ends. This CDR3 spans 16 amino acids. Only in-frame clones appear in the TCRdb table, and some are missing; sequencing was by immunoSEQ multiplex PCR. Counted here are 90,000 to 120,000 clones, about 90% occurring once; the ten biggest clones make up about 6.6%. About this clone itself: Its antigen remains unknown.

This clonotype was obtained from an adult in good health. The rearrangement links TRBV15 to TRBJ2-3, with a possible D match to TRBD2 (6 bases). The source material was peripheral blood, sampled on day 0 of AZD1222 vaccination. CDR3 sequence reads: CATSRDRAGSSDTQYF. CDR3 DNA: TGTGCCACCAGCAGAGATCGTGCGGGATCCTCAGATACGCAGTATTTT.